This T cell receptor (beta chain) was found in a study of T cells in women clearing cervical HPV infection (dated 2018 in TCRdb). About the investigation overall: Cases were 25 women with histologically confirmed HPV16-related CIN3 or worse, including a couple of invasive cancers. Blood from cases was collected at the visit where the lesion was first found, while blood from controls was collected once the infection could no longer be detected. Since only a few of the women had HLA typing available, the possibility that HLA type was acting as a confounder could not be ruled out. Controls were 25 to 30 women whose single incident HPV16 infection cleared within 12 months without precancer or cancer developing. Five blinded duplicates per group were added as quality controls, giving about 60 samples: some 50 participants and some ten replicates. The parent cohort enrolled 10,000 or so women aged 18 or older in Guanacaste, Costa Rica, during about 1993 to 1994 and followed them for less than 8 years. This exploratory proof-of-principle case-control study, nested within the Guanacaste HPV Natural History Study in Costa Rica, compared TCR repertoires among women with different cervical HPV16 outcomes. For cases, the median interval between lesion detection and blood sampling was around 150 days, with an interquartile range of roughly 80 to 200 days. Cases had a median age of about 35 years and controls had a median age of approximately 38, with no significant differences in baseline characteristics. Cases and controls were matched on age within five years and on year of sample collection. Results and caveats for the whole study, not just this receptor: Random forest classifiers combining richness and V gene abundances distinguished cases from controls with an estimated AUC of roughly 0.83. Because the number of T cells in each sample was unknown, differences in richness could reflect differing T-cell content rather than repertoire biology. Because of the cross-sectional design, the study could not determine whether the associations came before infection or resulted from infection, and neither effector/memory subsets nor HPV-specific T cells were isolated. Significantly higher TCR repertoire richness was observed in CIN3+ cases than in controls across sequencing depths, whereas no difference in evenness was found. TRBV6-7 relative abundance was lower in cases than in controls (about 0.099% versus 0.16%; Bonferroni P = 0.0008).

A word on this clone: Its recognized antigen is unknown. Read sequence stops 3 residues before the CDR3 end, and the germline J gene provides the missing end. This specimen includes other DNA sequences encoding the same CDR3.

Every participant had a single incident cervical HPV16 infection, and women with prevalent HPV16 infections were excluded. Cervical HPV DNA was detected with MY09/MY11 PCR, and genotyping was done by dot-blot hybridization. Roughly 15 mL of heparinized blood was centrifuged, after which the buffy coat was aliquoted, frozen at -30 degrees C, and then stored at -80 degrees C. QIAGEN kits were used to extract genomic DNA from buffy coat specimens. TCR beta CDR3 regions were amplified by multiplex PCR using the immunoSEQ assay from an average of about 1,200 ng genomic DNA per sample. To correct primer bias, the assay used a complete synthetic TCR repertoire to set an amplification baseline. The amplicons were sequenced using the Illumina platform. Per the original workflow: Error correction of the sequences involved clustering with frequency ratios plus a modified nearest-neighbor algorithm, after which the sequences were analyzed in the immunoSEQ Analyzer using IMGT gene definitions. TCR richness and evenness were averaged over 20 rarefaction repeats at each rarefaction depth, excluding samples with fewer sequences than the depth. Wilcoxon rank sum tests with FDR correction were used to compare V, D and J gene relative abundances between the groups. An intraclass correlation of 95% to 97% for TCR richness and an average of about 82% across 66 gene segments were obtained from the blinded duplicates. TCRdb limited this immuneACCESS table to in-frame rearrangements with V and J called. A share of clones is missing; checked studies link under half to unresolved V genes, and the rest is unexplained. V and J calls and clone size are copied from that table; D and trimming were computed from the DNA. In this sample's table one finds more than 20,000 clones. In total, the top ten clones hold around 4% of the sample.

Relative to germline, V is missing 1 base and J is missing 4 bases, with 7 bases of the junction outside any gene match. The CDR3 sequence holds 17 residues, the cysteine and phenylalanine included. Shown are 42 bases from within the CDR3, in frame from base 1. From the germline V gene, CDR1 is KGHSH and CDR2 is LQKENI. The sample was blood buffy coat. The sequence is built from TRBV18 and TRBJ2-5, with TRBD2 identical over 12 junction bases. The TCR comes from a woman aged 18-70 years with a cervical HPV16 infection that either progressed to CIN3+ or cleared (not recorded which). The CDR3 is CASSPRTSGGITETQYF. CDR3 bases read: TGTGCCAGCTCACCACGTACTAGCGGGGGGATTACAGAGACC.